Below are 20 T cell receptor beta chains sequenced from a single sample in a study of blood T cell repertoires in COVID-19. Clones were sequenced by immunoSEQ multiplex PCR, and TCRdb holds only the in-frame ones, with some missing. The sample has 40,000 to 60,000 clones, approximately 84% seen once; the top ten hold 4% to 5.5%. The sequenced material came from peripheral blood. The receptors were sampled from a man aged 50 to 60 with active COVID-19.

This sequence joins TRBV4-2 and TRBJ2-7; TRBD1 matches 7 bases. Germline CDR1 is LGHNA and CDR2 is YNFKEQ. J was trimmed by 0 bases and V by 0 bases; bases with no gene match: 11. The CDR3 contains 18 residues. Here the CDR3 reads CASSQDRGTGTVSYEQYF. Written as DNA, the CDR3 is TGTGCCAGCAGCCAAGATAGGGGAACCGGGACAGTCTCCTACGAGCAGTACTTC.

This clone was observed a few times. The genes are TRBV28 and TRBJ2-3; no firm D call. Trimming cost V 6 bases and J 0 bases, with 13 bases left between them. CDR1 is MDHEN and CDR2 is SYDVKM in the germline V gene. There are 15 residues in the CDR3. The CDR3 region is CASSLSQSSTDTQYF. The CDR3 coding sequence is TGTGCCAGCAGCCTGAGCCAATCTAGCACAGATACGCAGTATTTT.

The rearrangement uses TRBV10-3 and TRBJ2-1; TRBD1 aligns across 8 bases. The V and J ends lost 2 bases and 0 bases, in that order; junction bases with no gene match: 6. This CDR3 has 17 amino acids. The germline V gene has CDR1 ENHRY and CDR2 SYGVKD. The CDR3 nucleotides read TGTGCCATCAGTGAGACGCGGACAGGGAGCTCCTACAATGAGCAGTTCTTC. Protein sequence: CAISETRTGSSYNEQFF.

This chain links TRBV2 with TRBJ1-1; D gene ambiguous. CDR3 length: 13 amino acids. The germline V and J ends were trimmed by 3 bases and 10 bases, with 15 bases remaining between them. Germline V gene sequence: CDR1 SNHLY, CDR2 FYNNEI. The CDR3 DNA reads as TGTGCCAGCAGTGAGGAACCCCTGAGGGCAGCTTTCTTT. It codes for CASSEEPLRAAFF.

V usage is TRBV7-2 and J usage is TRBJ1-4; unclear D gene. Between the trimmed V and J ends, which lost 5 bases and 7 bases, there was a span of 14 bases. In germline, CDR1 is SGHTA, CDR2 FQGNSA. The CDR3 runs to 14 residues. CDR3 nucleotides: TGTGCCAGCAGCCCGCAGGCCCACGGTGAAAAACTGTTTTTT. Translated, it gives CASSPQAHGEKLFF.

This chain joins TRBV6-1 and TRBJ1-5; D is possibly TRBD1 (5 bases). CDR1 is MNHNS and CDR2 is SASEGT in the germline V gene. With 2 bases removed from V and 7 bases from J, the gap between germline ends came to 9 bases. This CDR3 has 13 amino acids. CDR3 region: CASSEREGQPQHF. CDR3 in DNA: TGTGCCAGCAGTGAAAGGGAGGGGCAGCCCCAGCATTTT.

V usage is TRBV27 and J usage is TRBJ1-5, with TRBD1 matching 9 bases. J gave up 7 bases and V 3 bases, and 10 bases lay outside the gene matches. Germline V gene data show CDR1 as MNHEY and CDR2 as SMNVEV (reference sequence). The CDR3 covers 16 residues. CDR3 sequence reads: CASSFSTGTGNQPQHF. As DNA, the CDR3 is TGTGCCAGCAGTTTCTCGACCGGGACAGGGAACCAGCCCCAGCATTTT.

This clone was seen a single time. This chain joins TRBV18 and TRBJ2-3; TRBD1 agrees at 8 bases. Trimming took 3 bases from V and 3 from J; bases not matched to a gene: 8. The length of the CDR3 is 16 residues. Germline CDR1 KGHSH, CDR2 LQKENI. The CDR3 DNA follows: TGTGCCAGCTCACCCTCTTACCGGACAGGGACAGATACGCAGTATTTT. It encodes CASSPSYRTGTDTQYF.

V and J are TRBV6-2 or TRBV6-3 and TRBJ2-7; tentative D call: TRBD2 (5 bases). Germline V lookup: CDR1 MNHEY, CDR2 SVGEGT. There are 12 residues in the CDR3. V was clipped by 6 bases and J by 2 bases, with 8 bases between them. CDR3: CASSLGTYEQYF. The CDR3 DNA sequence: TGTGCCAGCAGCCTCGGGACCTACGAGCAGTACTTC.

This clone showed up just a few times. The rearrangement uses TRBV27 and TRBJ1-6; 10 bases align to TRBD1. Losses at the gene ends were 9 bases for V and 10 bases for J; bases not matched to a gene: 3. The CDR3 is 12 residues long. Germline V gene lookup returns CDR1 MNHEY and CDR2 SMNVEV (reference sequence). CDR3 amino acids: CASRQGASPLHF. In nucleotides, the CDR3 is TGTGCCAGTAGACAGGGGGCCTCACCCCTCCACTTT.

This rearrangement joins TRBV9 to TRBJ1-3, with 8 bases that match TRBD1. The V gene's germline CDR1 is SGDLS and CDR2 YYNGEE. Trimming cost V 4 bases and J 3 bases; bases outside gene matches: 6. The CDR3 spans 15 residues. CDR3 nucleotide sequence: TGTGCCAGCAGCATCACAGGGGGTGATGGAAACACCATATATTTT. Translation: CASSITGGDGNTIYF.

In DNA form, the CDR3 reads TGTGCCAGCAGTTTGGCGGGGGGGGAAAAACTGTTTTTT. This encodes CASSLAGGEKLFF. The chain joins TRBV12-3 or TRBV12-4 to TRBJ1-4; tentative D call: TRBD1 (5 bases). V dropped 3 bases and J dropped 8 bases, with 10 bases sitting between them. The CDR3 contains 13 residues.

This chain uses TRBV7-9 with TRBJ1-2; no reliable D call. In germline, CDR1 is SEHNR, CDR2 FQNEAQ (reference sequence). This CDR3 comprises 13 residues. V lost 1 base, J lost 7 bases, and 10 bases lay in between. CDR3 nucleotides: TGTGCCAGCAGCTTAGTCGTAGTTCCTGGCTACACCTTC. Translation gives CASSLVVVPGYTF.

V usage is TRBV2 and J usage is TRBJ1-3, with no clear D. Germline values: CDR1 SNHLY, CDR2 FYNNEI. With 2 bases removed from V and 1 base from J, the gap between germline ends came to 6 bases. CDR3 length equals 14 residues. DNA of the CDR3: TGTGCCAGCAGTGAAAGCCCTTCTGGAAACACCATATATTTT. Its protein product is CASSESPSGNTIYF.

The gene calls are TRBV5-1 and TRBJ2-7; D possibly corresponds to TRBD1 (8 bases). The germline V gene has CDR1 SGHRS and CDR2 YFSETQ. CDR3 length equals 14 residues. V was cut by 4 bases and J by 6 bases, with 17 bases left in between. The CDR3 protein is CASSIQGEGLEQYF. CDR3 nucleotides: TGCGCCAGCAGCATACAGGGGGAGGGCCTCGAGCAGTACTTC. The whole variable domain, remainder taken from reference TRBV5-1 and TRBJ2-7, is KAGVTQTPRYLIKTRGQQVTLSCSPISGHRSVSWYQQTPGQGLQFLFEYFSETQRNKGNFPGRFSGRQFSNSRSEMNVSTLELGDSALYLCASSIQGEGLEQYFGPGTRLTVT.

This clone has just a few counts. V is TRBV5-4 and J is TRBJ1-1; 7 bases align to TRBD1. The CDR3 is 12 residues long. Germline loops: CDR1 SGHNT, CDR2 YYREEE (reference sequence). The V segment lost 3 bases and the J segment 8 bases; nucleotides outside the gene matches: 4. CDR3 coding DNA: TGTGCCAGCAGCTATACAGGGGAAGAAGCTTTCTTT. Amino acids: CASSYTGEEAFF.

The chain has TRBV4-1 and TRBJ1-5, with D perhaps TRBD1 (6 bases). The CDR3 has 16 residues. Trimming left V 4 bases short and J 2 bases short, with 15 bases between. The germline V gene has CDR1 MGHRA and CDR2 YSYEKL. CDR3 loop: CASSPRGAIGNQPQHF. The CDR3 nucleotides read TGCGCCAGCAGCCCCCGGGGGGCGATTGGCAATCAGCCCCAGCATTTT.

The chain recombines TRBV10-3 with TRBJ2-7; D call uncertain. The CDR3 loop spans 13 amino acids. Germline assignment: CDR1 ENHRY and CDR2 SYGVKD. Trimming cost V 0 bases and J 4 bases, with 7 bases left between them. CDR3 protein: CAISESAYYEQYF. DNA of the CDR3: TGTGCCATCAGTGAGTCGGCATATTACGAGCAGTACTTC.

The DNA for the CDR3 is TGTGCCAGCATTCCGGGACACTCGAACACCGGGGAGCTGTTTTTT. This gives the protein CASIPGHSNTGELFF. The chain is built from TRBV6-5 and TRBJ2-2; maybe TRBD1 (6 bases). With 7 bases removed from V and 0 bases from J, the gap between germline ends came to 12 bases. CDR1 is MNHEY and CDR2 is SVGAGI in the germline V gene. This CDR3 is 15 amino acids long.

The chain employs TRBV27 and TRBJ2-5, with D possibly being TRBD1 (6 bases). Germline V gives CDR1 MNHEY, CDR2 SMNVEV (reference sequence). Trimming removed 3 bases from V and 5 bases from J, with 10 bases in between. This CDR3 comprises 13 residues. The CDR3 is CASSFTGLETQYF. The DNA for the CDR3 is TGTGCCAGCAGTTTTACAGGGTTGGAGACCCAGTACTTC.